The next 31 T cell receptor beta chains were all read from a single sample in a study of siplizumab effects on memory and regulatory T cells. Produced via immunoSEQ multiplex PCR; TCRdb's table is partial and in-frame only. The sample shows some 97,000 clones, roughly 94% of them seen only once. The sample taken for sequencing was Tregs sorted from blood. These receptors were collected from a human donor in good health.

V gene TRBV28 combines with J gene TRBJ1-1, with TRBD1 matching over 8 bases. Germline CDR1 and CDR2: MDHEN and SYDVKM. The CDR3 consists of 14 residues. V lost 9 bases and J lost 2; bases outside the gene matches: 8. The CDR3 here is CASLTGAGNTEAFF. The DNA for the CDR3 is TGTGCCAGTCTGACAGGGGCGGGAAACACTGAAGCTTTCTTT.

V usage is TRBV10-1 and J usage is TRBJ2-5; D is perhaps TRBD1 or TRBD2 (5 bases each). Trimming took 6 bases from V and 1 from J, leaving 12 bases between them. The CDR3 loop spans 14 amino acids. From germline, CDR1 is WNHNN and CDR2 SYGVQD (reference sequence). DNA for the CDR3: TGCGCCAGCAGCCTCGGGACGGGCCAAGAGACCCAGTACTTC. Translated, it gives CASSLGTGQETQYF.

The rearrangement joins TRBV18 to TRBJ1-1, with a tentative D call TRBD1 (6 bases). Looked up from germline, CDR1 is KGHSH and CDR2 is LQKENI. This CDR3 contains 15 residues. V was clipped by 3 bases and J by 2 bases, with 13 bases between them. CDR3 sequence: CASSPQKTGNTEAFF. CDR3 nucleotides: TGTGCCAGCTCACCGCAAAAGACAGGAAACACTGAAGCTTTCTTT.

The table lists this clone with a count of one. V and J are TRBV5-6 and TRBJ1-3, with D possibly being TRBD1 (6 bases). The CDR3 length is 14 residues. Between the trimmed V and J ends, which lost 4 bases and 3 bases, there was a span of 11 bases. Germline CDR1 is SGHDT and CDR2 is YYEEEE. The CDR3 DNA reads TGTGCCAGCAGCGGTTGGGGGCTTGGAAACACCATATATTTT. It specifies CASSGWGLGNTIYF.

The CDR3 coding sequence is TGTGCCAGCAGTTTAAGGGGAACGAACACTGAAGCTTTCTTT. Encoded protein: CASSLRGTNTEAFF. V gene TRBV27 combines with J gene TRBJ1-1; D may be TRBD1 (5 bases). The CDR3 consists of 14 residues. Germline CDR1 is MNHEY and CDR2 is SMNVEV (reference sequence). Trimming took 2 bases from V and 1 from J, leaving 8 bases between them.

V is TRBV4-1 and J is TRBJ1-4, with D maybe TRBD1 (6 bases). Germline V lookup: CDR1 MGHRA, CDR2 YSYEKL. V lost 3 bases to trimming and J lost 8 bases, with 19 bases between them. The CDR3 runs to 16 residues. CDR3 sequence reads: CASSHPPTGGIEKLFF. The DNA of the CDR3 is TGCGCCAGCAGCCATCCGCCGACAGGAGGTATCGAAAAACTGTTTTTT.

This clone was seen once. V usage is TRBV27 and J usage is TRBJ2-7, with 9 bases matching TRBD1. This CDR3 has 15 residues. Trimming took 6 bases from V and 3 from J; bases not matched to a gene: 9. Germline V gene data show CDR1 as MNHEY and CDR2 as SMNVEV (reference sequence). The CDR3 bases are TGTGCCAGCAGCCACAGGACAGGGGCACTCTACGAGCAGTACTTC. Its protein product is CASSHRTGALYEQYF.

This chain links TRBV11-2 with TRBJ2-7; maybe TRBD1 (5 bases). The CDR3 is made up of 15 amino acids. The germline V and J ends were trimmed by 2 bases and 2 bases, with 13 bases remaining between them. Germline CDR1 reads SGHAT; CDR2 reads FQNNGV. The CDR3 here is CASSLNVGDPYEQYF. CDR3 nucleotides: TGTGCCAGCAGCTTAAATGTAGGGGATCCCTACGAGCAGTACTTC.

To note about this clone: The junction departs from the called germline gene at one end, perhaps through a read error. In DNA, the CDR3 is TGTGCTAGCAGCCAAGGCCGAGGGTGGATTACAGATACGCAGTATTTT. This encodes CASSQGRGWITDTQYF. This rearrangement joins TRBV7-7 to TRBJ2-3; a weak D match, TRBD2 (5 bases). The germline gives CDR1 SSHAT, CDR2 FNYEAQ (reference sequence). There are 16 residues in the CDR3.

This clone was recorded only once. The rearrangement joins TRBV7-9 to TRBJ2-7; D is possibly TRBD2 (6 bases). Germline CDR1 SEHNR, CDR2 FQNEAQ (reference sequence). This CDR3 is 13 amino acids long. V lost 5 bases, J lost 3 bases, and 11 bases lay in between. The CDR3 bases are TGTGCCAGCAGCCCGGGACTCCGCTACGAGCAGTACTTC. The encoded protein is CASSPGLRYEQYF.

This chain connects TRBV27 to TRBJ1-1; 7 positions agree with TRBD1. This CDR3 is built from 15 residues. Germline lookup yields CDR1 MNHEY and CDR2 SMNVEV (reference sequence). Germline trimming cut 5 bases from V and 0 bases from J; bases unmatched to any gene: 6. CDR3 region: CASSPRQGLNTEAFF. The CDR3 bases are TGTGCCAGCAGTCCGCGACAGGGCTTGAACACTGAAGCTTTCTTT.

Remarks on this clone: The sample carries other DNA sequences with the same CDR3. Here the CDR3 DNA reads TGTGCCAGCAGCCCACAGGGAGGCTTTATTCCCTACGAGCAGTACTTC. It codes for CASSPQGGFIPYEQYF. This chain uses TRBV7-3 with TRBJ2-7; perhaps D is TRBD1 or TRBD2 (6 bases each). Between the trimmed V and J ends, which lost 5 bases and 2 bases, there was a span of 19 bases. CDR3 size: 16 residues. Germline V gives CDR1 SGHTA, CDR2 FQGTGA. The full variable domain, with the rest looked up from reference TRBV7-3 and TRBJ2-7, is GAGVSQTPSNKVTEKGKYVELRCDPISGHTALYWYRQSLGQGPEFLIYFQGTGAADDSGLPNDRFFAVRPEGSVSTLKIQRTERGDSAVYLCASSPQGGFIPYEQYFGPGTRLTVT.

V usage is TRBV4-1 and J usage is TRBJ1-2; possible D gene TRBD1, 5 bases. V lost 0 bases and J lost 4, with 12 bases in between. Per germline, CDR1 MGHRA and CDR2 YSYEKL. This CDR3 is built from 15 residues. The CDR3 DNA follows: TGCGCCAGCAGCCAAGACCCAGGGCTTTTCTATGGCTACACCTTC. As protein: CASSQDPGLFYGYTF.

The rearrangement joins TRBV19 to TRBJ2-3; TRBD2 matches at 11 bases. CDR1 LNHDA and CDR2 SQIVND come from the germline V gene (reference sequence). The CDR3 has 18 amino acids. V shed 2 bases, J shed 2 bases, and the junction held 9 bases outside the gene matches. The chain's CDR3 is CASSIIGTSGFSTDTQYF. In DNA, the CDR3 is TGTGCCAGTAGTATAATTGGGACTAGCGGTTTCTCCACAGATACGCAGTATTTT.

This rearrangement joins TRBV6-1 to TRBJ2-5; D may be TRBD2 (6 bases). Germline V lookup: CDR1 MNHNS, CDR2 SASEGT. This CDR3 has 13 residues. V was clipped by 5 bases and J by 6 bases, with 13 bases between them. The CDR3 region has the DNA TGTGCCAGCAGTCTGGAGGGCCGCCAGACCCAGTACTTC. It specifies CASSLEGRQTQYF.

J is TRBJ1-4 and V is TRBV25-1, with a tentative D call TRBD1 (6 bases). Trimming left V 7 bases short and J 7 bases short, with 10 bases between. Germline CDR1 is MGHDK and CDR2 is SYGVNS. The length of the CDR3 is 12 residues. CDR3 nucleotides: TGTGCCAGCACAGGGGCGGTTGAAAAACTGTTTTTT. This gives the protein CASTGAVEKLFF.

V is TRBV7-9 and J is TRBJ2-7; D uncertain. Per the germline V gene, CDR1 is SEHNR and CDR2 is FQNEAQ (reference sequence). The CDR3 loop spans 11 amino acids. V gave up 3 bases and J gave up 4 bases, with 4 bases separating them. The CDR3 is CASSLDYEQYF. The CDR3 nucleotides are TGTGCCAGCAGCTTGGATTACGAGCAGTACTTC.

The rearrangement joins TRBV18 to TRBJ2-1; D perhaps matches TRBD2 (7 bases). CDR1 and CDR2 (germline): KGHSH, LQKENI. The CDR3 is 20 residues long. The V and J ends lost 0 bases and 8 bases respectively, with 29 bases between them. The CDR3 protein is CASSPPFGIAEGGVVDEQFF. In DNA form, the CDR3 reads TGTGCCAGCTCACCACCTTTCGGAATAGCGGAGGGGGGGGTTGTCGATGAGCAGTTCTTC. The full variable domain, rest sourced from reference TRBV18 and TRBJ2-1, is NAGVMQNPRHLVRRRGQEARLRCSPMKGHSHVYWYRQLPEEGLKFMVYLQKENIIDESGMPKERFSAEFPKEGPSILRIQQVVRGDSAAYFCASSPPFGIAEGGVVDEQFFGPGTRLTVL.

The rearrangement uses TRBV28 and TRBJ2-1; no clear D gene. The V gene lost 5 bases and the J gene lost 7 bases, with 15 bases spanning the gap. This CDR3 has 14 residues. The germline V gene encodes CDR1 MDHEN and CDR2 SYDVKM. CDR3 bases: TGTGCCAGCAGTCCACCCCGAAGGGCTAATGAGCAGTTCTTC. Its translation is CASSPPRRANEQFF.

DNA for the CDR3: TGCGCCAGCAGCTTGACCGGGACTAGCGGGACCGGGGGCAACACCGGGGAGCTGTTTTTT. Protein: CASSLTGTSGTGGNTGELFF. The V call is TRBV5-1, the J call TRBJ2-2, with TRBD2 matching 13 bases. V gave up 1 base and J gave up 2 bases; unmatched junction bases: 11. Germline V gene sequence: CDR1 SGHRS, CDR2 YFSETQ. The CDR3 length is 20 residues.

This clone was recorded a few times. V gene TRBV2 combines with J gene TRBJ1-2; unclear D gene. The CDR3 is 12 residues long. Germline V CDR1 and CDR2: SNHLY, FYNNEI. Trimming removed 3 bases from V and 4 bases from J, with 6 bases in between. CDR3 loop: CASSEQIYGYTF. The CDR3 bases are TGTGCCAGCAGTGAGCAGATCTATGGCTACACCTTC.

The rearrangement uses TRBV6-6 and TRBJ2-7; D is undetermined. This CDR3 comprises 15 residues. Trimming took off 4 bases at V and 1 base at J, with 14 bases between the two ends. Germline lookup yields CDR1 MNHNY and CDR2 SVGAGI (reference sequence). This chain's CDR3 is CASSLTGWASYEQYF. The DNA of the CDR3 is TGTGCCAGCAGTTTGACGGGCTGGGCGTCCTACGAGCAGTACTTC.

The J gene is TRBJ2-7, the V gene TRBV5-1; 10 bases match TRBD1. J lost 4 bases, V lost 3 bases, and 4 bases had no gene match. From germline, CDR1 is SGHRS and CDR2 YFSETQ. This CDR3 contains 14 residues. The DNA for the CDR3 is TGCGCCAGCAGCTCGACAGGGGGCGGGTACGAGCAGTACTTC. Translation: CASSSTGGGYEQYF.

This chain connects TRBV6-5 to TRBJ1-1; D call uncertain. The V and J ends lost 6 bases and 0 bases respectively, with 14 bases between them. CDR1 and CDR2 from the germline V gene are MNHEY and SVGAGI. CDR3 length equals 15 residues. CDR3 nucleotides: TGTGCCAGCAGCCCAATTTTCGGGATGAACACTGAAGCTTTCTTT. Its protein is CASSPIFGMNTEAFF.

The chain couples TRBV18 to TRBJ2-3, with TRBD2 as a possible D gene (6 bases). With 6 bases removed from V and 4 bases from J, the gap between germline ends came to 20 bases. The CDR3 covers 16 residues. Per the germline V gene, CDR1 is KGHSH and CDR2 is LQKENI. For the CDR3, the DNA is TGTGCCAGCTCCCTTACGGAGGGACTCGTTTCAGATACGCAGTATTTT. Its protein is CASSLTEGLVSDTQYF.

This clone has a handful of counts. The rearrangement joins TRBV6-5 to TRBJ1-1; possibly TRBD1 for D (5 bases). Looked up from germline, CDR1 is MNHEY and CDR2 is SVGAGI. V was shortened by 3 bases and J by 1 base, with 12 bases between the two germline ends. The CDR3 spans 15 residues. In DNA, the CDR3 is TGTGCCAGCAGTTATGGGGCAGGAACGAACACTGAAGCTTTCTTT. It translates to CASSYGAGTNTEAFF.

The chain uses TRBV5-6 and TRBJ2-7; no clear D gene. V gave up 4 bases and J gave up 1 base, with 6 bases separating them. Germline loops: CDR1 SGHDT, CDR2 YYEEEE. The CDR3 spans 12 residues. CDR3 sequence reads: CASSDYSYEQYF. The CDR3, as DNA: TGTGCCAGCAGCGATTATTCCTACGAGCAGTACTTC.

The V gene is TRBV7-9, the J gene TRBJ1-3, with D unclear. Per the germline V gene, CDR1 is SEHNR and CDR2 is FQNEAQ (reference sequence). The CDR3 has 15 amino acids. Trimming removed 5 bases from V and 0 bases from J, with 11 bases in between. The CDR3 DNA reads TGTGCCAGCAGCCTAGGGCCAGGCTCTGGAAACACCATATATTTT. It encodes CASSLGPGSGNTIYF.

The chain carries TRBV14 and TRBJ2-7; maybe TRBD2 (5 bases). V was pared by 4 bases and J by 2 bases, with 15 bases between. CDR3 size: 15 residues. Germline CDR1 is SGHDN and CDR2 is FVKESK. The CDR3 DNA sequence: TGTGCCAGCAGCCGAGGTGCGCGGGTGGCCTACGAGCAGTACTTC. Protein sequence: CASSRGARVAYEQYF.

This sequence joins TRBV5-1 and TRBJ2-7; 11 positions agree with TRBD2. The ends lost 5 bases at V and 3 bases at J; junction bases unmatched: 4. The CDR3 has 14 residues. Germline V gene lookup returns CDR1 SGHRS and CDR2 YFSETQ. CDR3 DNA: TGCGCCAGCAGGGCCGGGACTAGCGGCTACGAGCAGTACTTC. It codes for CASRAGTSGYEQYF.

The chain combines TRBV18 with TRBJ2-5; possible D gene TRBD2, 6 bases. This CDR3 has 18 amino acids. V dropped 2 bases and J dropped 5 bases, with 24 bases sitting between them. Per the germline V gene, CDR1 is KGHSH and CDR2 is LQKENI. As DNA, the CDR3 is TGTGCCAGCTCACCAAGACTCGTGGCAGGGAGGACCGCTGAGACCCAGTACTTC. This encodes CASSPRLVAGRTAETQYF. The whole variable domain, remainder taken from reference TRBV18 and TRBJ2-5, is NAGVMQNPRHLVRRRGQEARLRCSPMKGHSHVYWYRQLPEEGLKFMVYLQKENIIDESGMPKERFSAEFPKEGPSILRIQQVVRGDSAAYFCASSPRLVAGRTAETQYFGPGTRLLVL.